This T cell receptor (beta chain) stems from a study of control samples from healthy donors and cancer patients. Sequencing used immunoSEQ multiplex PCR; TCRdb keeps in-frame clones, though not all of them. The data hold about 58,000 clones, with over 75% observed a single time. CDR3 length equals 15 residues. Between the trimmed V and J ends, which lost 7 bases and 2 bases, there was a span of 16 bases. Germline V CDR1 and CDR2: SGHAT, FQNNGV. The sequencing sample was made of PBMCs. The clonotype was recovered from a woman aged 60 to 75 with lung cancer. V and J are TRBV11-2 and TRBJ2-3; D is perhaps TRBD2 (6 bases). The CDR3 region is CASTRVGGITDTQYF. CDR3 nucleotides: TGTGCCAGCACGAGGGTTGGGGGGATCACAGATACGCAGTATTTT. Full variable domain (missing parts from reference TRBV11-2 and TRBJ2-3): EAGVAQSPRYKIIEKRQSVAFWCNPISGHATLYWYQQILGQGPKLLIQFQNNGVVDDSQLPKDRFSAERLKGVDSTLKIQPAKLEDSAVYLCASTRVGGITDTQYFGPGTRLTVL.